The clone carrying this TCR beta chain was counted a single time. Antigen specificity is unknown. Healthy people donating bone marrow made up the donors. CDR1 and CDR2 from the germline V gene are SGHTA and FQGTGA. V lost 1 base and J lost 4, with 10 bases in between. The length of the CDR3 is 14 residues. This sample was included in a study of cytomegalovirus exposure and HLA in healthy donors. PCR amplification relied on 60 Vbeta primers (plus 13 Jbeta primers). Assay: immunoSEQ multiplex PCR; the TCRdb copy retains only in-frame clones and omits some. The sample holds 150,000 to 200,000 clones; 60% to 80% are singletons and the top ten take around a tenth. Study-wide results and caveats: Reports described diagnosis of cytomegalovirus status by the classifier as highly specific and sensitive.

The genes are TRBV7-3 and TRBJ1-2, with D perhaps matching TRBD1 (5 bases). The receptor was derived from a man between 18 and 35 years old in good health and CMV-seropositive. The sample comprised PBMCs. DNA of the CDR3: TGTGCCAGCAGCTTAAAAGCAGGGATCTATGGCTACACCTTC. Amino acid sequence: CASSLKAGIYGYTF.